Listed below are T cell receptor beta chains from one sample, sequenced in a study of radiotherapy plus CTLA-4 blockade in lung cancer. The data were produced by immunoSEQ multiplex PCR, yet TCRdb's version contains in-frame clones alone and is incomplete. The sample shows tens of thousands of clones, 72% of them seen only once. This material consisted of peripheral blood, taken from a patient treated with radiotherapy plus ipilimumab. The receptors were gathered from a human donor with non-small cell lung cancer that progressed on radiotherapy plus ipilimumab. The CDR3 runs from the conserved cysteine through the conserved F or W. Fields, in order: D gene, clone size, V gene, J gene, CDR3 DNA, CDR3 protein. D genes are given only for firm matches. The size field is filled for only some rows; it gives once, few, many or a size class.

NA,few,TRBV5-1,TRBJ2-7,TGCGCCAGTCAGGGTTCCGAGCAGTACTTC,CASQGSEQYF
TRBD2,NA,TRBV5-6,TRBJ2-7,TGTGCCAGCAGCTTGAGGACTAGCGGCCATGAGCAGTACTTC,CASSLRTSGHEQYF
TRBD2,NA,TRBV9,TRBJ2-5,TGTGCCAGCAGCCCCGGGTGGCGGGGGAACCAAGAGACCCAGTACTTC,CASSPGWRGNQETQYF
NA,NA,TRBV6-5,TRBJ1-1,TGTGCCAGCAGTTGGGGGAGGTTGAACACTGAAGCTTTCTTT,CASSWGRLNTEAFF
NA,few,TRBV10-3,TRBJ2-3,TGTGCCACCCGGGGTAGCTCGGGCACAGATACGCAGTATTTT,CATRGSSGTDTQYF
NA,few,TRBV4-3,TRBJ1-4,TGCGCCAGCAGTCTAGACAGAGCAACTAATGAAAAACTGTTTTTT,CASSLDRATNEKLFF
TRBD1,NA,TRBV4-3,TRBJ1-5,TGCGCCAGCAGCCTCGGACAGGGTCAGCCCCAGCATTTT,CASSLGQGQPQHF
TRBD1,NA,TRBV11-2,TRBJ2-3,TGTGCCAGCAGACAGGGGACAGGGGGCACAGATACGCAGTATTTT,CASRQGTGGTDTQYF
NA,NA,TRBV4-3,TRBJ2-1,TGCGCCAGCAGCCAAGACAGGGAGTGGGGTGAGCAGTTCTTC,CASSQDREWGEQFF
NA,NA,TRBV5-8,TRBJ1-1,TGTGCCAGCAGCCGATTCACAGTTATGAACACTGAAGCTTTCTTT,CASSRFTVMNTEAFF
TRBD1,once,TRBV10-1,TRBJ1-2,TGCGCCAGCAGACATAGACAGGGGATCTATGGCTACACCTTC,CASRHRQGIYGYTF
NA,NA,TRBV29-1,TRBJ1-5,TGCAGCGTTGAAAAGGACAGCAATAGCAATCAGCCCCAGCATTTT,CSVEKDSNSNQPQHF
TRBD2,few,TRBV10-3,TRBJ2-1,TGTGCCATCGGGGGACTAGCGGGGGAGGAAGAGCAGTTCTTC,CAIGGLAGEEEQFF
NA,few,TRBV28,TRBJ1-2,TGTGCCAGCTGCAACCCACCGCTCTATGGCTACACCTTC,CASCNPPLYGYTF
TRBD1,NA,TRBV6-6,TRBJ1-5,TGTGCCAGCAGCGCAGGGGGCGGACAGCCCCAGCATTTT,CASSAGGGQPQHF
NA,NA,TRBV6-5,TRBJ1-5,TGTGCCAGCAGAGAGGGGGACAAGACCAATCAGCCCCAGCATTTT,CASREGDKTNQPQHF
NA,NA,TRBV6-1,TRBJ2-3,TGTGCCAGCAGTGGAAGGCAGTATTTT,CASSGRQYF
NA,NA,TRBV28,TRBJ1-1,TGTGCCAGCAGTTTTTGGCAGGGAGGCACTGAAGCTTTCTTT,CASSFWQGGTEAFF